The rows below give T cell receptor beta chains drawn from one sample of a study of blood T cell repertoires in COVID-19. Here immunoSEQ multiplex PCR was the method, and the copy in TCRdb shows in-frame clones only, minus some. The sample shows some 250,000 clones, 65% to 85% of them seen only once. The sequenced sample consisted of peripheral blood. The receptors shown here come from a man older than 75 with acute or convalescent COVID-19. Both conserved end residues are part of each CDR3. Some rows mark clone size as missing; the rest say once, few, many or name a class of expanded clone.

V | size | CDR3
TRBV7-9 | NA | CASSSGTEKNQPQHF
TRBV19 | NA | CASSPQPGTDNEQFF
TRBV10-1 | NA | CASSEDRGSGYTF
TRBV5-1 | NA | CASSLGGTSAYNEQFF
TRBV7-8 | NA | CASSRGGRGTEAFF
TRBV6-5 | NA | CASSPGGANTGELFF
TRBV7-9 | NA | CASSLSGPSDNEQFF
TRBV7-9 | NA | CASSSTGPGEQYF
TRBV5-4 | NA | CASSAGGGYGYTF
TRBV3-1/TRBV3-2 | once | CASSQEGSRGAHF
TRBV5-1 | few | CASNPLAVTYNEQFF
TRBV4-1 | NA | CASSHRRDTQETQYF
TRBV7-2 | few | CASSASGRYGYTF
TRBV24-1 | NA | CATSVGTNKQFF
TRBV19 | few | CASKSRGRANEQFF
TRBV5-4 | NA | CASSQDSYNEQFF
TRBV15 | few | CATSRDGEGYPQPQHF
TRBV28 | few | CASSSSGGYNQPQHF
TRBV5-1 | few | CASSGTGYYGETQYF
TRBV6-5 | NA | CASSYSNRGQYEQYF
TRBV1 | NA | CTSSRAGTYAFYEQYF
TRBV19 | NA | CASSDGQGYNSPLHF
TRBV10-3 | NA | CAISTTGTSYEQYF
TRBV9 | many | CASSSSGRTTDTQYF
TRBV27 | NA | CASSGDRAQFGEQYF
TRBV19 | NA | CASSSTRQGGSSNQPQHF
TRBV11-2 | NA | CASSLGLAGDMETQYF
TRBV5-1 | NA | CASSKQGTQETQYF
TRBV4-1 | NA | CASSRVRTTGGQTQYF
TRBV19 | NA | CASSIGLGGYEQYF
TRBV6-2/TRBV6-3 | NA | CASSPTGTSGGLNRNEQFF
TRBV5-1 | NA | CASSSGDSPGNTIYF
TRBV24-1 | NA | CATSNSGGTVTGELFF
TRBV9 | NA | CASSTQLVSETQYF
TRBV19 | NA | CASTRQGVGNTIYF
TRBV24-1 | NA | CATSDPLTSGYGVLNEQFF
TRBV4-2 | NA | CASSQDTGGSYNEQFF
TRBV4-1 | NA | CASSIPSSEQYF
TRBV3-1/TRBV3-2 | NA | CASSFGIPGLKNTGELFF
TRBV19 | few | CASPLPGQGSRYSNQPQHF
TRBV28 | NA | CASSTPGLAVSEQYF
TRBV18 | NA | CASSPSGIATDTQYF
TRBV18 | NA | CASSLTGDYGYTF
TRBV5-8 | few | CASSPVRDQETQYF
TRBV2 | NA | CASSEDRQRDQPQHF
TRBV2 | few | CASNLEGTEAFF
TRBV4-2 | NA | CASSQDTAGADEQYF
TRBV5-1 | NA | CASSLGGSSNQPQHF
TRBV19 | few | CASSIPLHPSFNTGELFF
TRBV19 | NA | CASSPGLGGSYEQYF
TRBV3-1/TRBV3-2 | NA | CASSLQAGGLSDTQYF
TRBV28 | NA | CASSTLGGYNYGYTF
TRBV2 | NA | CASSETVTNQPQHF
TRBV5-1 | few | CASSLSSGEMKEQYF
TRBV29-1 | NA | CSGTQGADTQYF